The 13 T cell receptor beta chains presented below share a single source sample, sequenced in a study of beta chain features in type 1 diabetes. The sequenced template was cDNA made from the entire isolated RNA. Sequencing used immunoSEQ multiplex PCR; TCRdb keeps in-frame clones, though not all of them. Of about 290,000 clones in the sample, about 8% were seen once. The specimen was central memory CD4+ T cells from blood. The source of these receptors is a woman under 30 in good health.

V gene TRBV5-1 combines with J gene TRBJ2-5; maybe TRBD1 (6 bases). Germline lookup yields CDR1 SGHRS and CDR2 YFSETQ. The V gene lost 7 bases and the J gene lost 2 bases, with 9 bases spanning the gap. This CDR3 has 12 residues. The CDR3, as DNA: TGCGCCAGCGGGGACAAACAAGAGACCCAGTACTTC. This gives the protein CASGDKQETQYF.

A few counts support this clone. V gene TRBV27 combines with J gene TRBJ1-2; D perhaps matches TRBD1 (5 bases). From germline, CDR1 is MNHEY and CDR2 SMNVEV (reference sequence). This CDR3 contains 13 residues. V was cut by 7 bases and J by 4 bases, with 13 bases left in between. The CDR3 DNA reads TGTGCCAGCACGGGGGTACCCTCCTATGGCTACACCTTC. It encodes CASTGVPSYGYTF.

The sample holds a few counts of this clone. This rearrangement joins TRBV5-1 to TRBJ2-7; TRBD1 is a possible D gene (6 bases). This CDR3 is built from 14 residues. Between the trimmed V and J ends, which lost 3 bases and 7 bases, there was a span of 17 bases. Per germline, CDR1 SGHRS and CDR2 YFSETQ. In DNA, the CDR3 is TGCGCCAGCAGCTCCCTTATACAGGGAGCAGAGCAGTACTTC. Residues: CASSSLIQGAEQYF.

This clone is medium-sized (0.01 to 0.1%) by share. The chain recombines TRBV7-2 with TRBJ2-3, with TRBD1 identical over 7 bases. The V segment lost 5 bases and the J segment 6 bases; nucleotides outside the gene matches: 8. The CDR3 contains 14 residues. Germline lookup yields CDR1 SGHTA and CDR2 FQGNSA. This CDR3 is CASSPHRGVDTQYF. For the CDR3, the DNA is TGTGCCAGCAGCCCACACAGGGGCGTGGATACGCAGTATTTT.

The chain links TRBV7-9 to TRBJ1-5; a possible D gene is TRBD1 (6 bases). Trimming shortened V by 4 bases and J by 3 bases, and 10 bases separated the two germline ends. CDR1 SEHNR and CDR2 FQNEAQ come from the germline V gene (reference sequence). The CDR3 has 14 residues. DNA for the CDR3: TGTGCCAGCAGCTCTACAGGGAACAATCAGCCCCAGCATTTT. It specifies CASSSTGNNQPQHF.

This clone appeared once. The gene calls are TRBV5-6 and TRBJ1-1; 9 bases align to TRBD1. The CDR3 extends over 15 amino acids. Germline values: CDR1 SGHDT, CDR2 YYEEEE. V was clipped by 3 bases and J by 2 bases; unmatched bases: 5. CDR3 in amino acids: CASSYWDRANTEAFF. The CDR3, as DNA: TGTGCCAGCAGCTACTGGGACAGGGCTAACACTGAAGCTTTCTTT.

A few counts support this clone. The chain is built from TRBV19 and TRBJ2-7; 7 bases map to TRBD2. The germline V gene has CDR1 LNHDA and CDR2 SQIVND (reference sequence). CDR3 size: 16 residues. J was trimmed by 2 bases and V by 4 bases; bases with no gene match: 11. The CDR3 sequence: CASSTLRGTGPYEQYF. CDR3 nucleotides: TGTGCCAGTAGTACCCTGCGGGGGACGGGTCCCTACGAGCAGTACTTC.

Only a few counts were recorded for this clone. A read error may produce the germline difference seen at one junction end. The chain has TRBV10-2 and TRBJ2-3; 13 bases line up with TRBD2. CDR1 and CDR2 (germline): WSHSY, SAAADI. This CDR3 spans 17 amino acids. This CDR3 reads CASNEKTSGGRTDTQYF. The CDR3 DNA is TGCGCCAGCAATGAGAAGACTAGCGGGGGGCGAACAGATACGCAGTATTTT.

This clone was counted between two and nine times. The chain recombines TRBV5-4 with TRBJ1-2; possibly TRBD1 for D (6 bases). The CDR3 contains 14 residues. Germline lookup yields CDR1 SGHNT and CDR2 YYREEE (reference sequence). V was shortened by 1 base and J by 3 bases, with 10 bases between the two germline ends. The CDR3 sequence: CASSLTGIHYGYTF. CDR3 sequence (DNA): TGTGCCAGCAGCTTGACAGGGATTCACTATGGCTACACCTTC.

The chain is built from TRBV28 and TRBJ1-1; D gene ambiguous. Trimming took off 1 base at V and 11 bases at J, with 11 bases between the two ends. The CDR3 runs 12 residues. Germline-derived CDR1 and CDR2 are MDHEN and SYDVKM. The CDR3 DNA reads TGTGCCAGCAGTTTATTCCCCGGGTGGGCTTTCTTT. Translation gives CASSLFPGWAFF.

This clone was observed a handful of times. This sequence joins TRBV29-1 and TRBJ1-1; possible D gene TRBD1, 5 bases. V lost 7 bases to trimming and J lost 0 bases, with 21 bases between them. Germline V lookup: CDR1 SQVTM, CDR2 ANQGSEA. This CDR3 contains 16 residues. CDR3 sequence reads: CSASAPRGGLNTEAFF. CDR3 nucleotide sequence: TGCAGCGCCTCAGCTCCAAGGGGCGGGCTGAACACTGAAGCTTTCTTT.

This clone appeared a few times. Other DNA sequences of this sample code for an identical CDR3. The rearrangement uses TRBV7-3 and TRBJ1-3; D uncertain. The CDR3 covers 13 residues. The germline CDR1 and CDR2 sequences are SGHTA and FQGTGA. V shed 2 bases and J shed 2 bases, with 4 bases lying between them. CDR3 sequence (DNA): TGTGCCAGCAGCTTAGGCCCTGGAAACACCATATATTTT. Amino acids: CASSLGPGNTIYF. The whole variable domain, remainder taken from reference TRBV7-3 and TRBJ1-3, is GAGVSQTPSNKVTEKGKYVELRCDPISGHTALYWYRQSLGQGPEFLIYFQGTGAADDSGLPNDRFFAVRPEGSVSTLKIQRTERGDSAVYLCASSLGPGNTIYFGEGSWLTVV.

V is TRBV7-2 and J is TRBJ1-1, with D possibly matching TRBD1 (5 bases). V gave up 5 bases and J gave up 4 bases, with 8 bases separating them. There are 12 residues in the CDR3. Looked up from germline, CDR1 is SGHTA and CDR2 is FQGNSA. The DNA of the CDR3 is TGTGCCAGCAGCCGGACATTCACTGAAGCTTTCTTT. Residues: CASSRTFTEAFF.